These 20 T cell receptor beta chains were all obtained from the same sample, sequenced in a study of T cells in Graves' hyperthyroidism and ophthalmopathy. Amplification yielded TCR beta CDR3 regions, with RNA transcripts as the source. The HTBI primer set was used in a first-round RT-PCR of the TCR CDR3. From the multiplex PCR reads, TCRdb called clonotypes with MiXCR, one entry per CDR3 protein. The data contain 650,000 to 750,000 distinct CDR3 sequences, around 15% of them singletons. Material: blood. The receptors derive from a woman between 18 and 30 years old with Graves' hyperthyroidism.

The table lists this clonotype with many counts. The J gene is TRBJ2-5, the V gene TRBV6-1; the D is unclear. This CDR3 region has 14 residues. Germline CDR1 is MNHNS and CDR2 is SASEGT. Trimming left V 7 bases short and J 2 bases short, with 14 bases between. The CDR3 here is CASTRMQPQETQYF. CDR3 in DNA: TGTGCCAGCACCCGCATGCAGCCACAAGAGACCCAGTACTTC.

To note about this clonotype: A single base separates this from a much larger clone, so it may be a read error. This CDR3 reads CASEGQEPYNEQLF. The CDR3 bases are TGTGCCAGCGAGGGACAGGAGCCCTACAATGAGCAGCTCTTC. V and J are TRBV2 and TRBJ2-1, with 8 bases that match TRBD1. Germline V CDR1 and CDR2: SNHLY, FYNNEI. The CDR3 is 14 residues long.

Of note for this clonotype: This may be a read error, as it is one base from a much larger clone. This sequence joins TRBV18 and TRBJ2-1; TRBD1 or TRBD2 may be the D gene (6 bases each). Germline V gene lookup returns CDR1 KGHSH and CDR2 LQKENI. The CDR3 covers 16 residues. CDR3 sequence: CAGSPLPGATTFEQFF. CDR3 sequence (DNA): TGTGCCGGCTCACCCCTCCCGGGGGCTACAACATTTGAGCAGTTCTTC.

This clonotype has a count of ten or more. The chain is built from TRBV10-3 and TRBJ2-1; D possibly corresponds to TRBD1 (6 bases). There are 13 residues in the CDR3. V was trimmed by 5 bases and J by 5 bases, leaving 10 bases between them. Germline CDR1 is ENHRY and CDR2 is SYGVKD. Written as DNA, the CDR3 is TGTGCCATCAGTTGGAGACAGGACAATGAGCAGTTCTTC. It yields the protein CAISWRQDNEQFF.

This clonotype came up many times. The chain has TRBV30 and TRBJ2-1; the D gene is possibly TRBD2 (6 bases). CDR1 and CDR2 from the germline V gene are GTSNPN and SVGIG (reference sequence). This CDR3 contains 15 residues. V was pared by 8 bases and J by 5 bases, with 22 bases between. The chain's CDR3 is CAGNSGFYSNNEQFF. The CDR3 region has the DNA TGTGCCGGAAATAGCGGATTTTATTCTAACAATGAGCAGTTCTTC.

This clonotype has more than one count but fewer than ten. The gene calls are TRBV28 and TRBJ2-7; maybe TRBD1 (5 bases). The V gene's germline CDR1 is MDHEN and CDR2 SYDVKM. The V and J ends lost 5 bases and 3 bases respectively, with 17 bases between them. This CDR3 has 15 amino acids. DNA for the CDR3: TGTGCCAGCAGTACCCCCCAGACAGCAAACTACGAGCAGTACTTC. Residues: CASSTPQTANYEQYF.

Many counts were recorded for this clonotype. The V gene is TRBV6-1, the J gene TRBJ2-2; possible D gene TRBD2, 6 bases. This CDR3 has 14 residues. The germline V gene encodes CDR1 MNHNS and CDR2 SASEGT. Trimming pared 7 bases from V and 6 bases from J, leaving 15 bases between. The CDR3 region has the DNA TGTGCCAGCACGGGGGAGGAGAGGCCCGGGGAGCTGTTTTTT. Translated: CASTGEERPGELFF.

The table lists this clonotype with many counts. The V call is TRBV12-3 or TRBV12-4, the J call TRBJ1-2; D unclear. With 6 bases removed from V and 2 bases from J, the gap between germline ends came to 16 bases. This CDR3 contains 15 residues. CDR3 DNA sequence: TGTGCCAGCAGCTGGGGAGTAAGACTAAACTATGGCTACACCTTC. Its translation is CASSWGVRLNYGYTF.

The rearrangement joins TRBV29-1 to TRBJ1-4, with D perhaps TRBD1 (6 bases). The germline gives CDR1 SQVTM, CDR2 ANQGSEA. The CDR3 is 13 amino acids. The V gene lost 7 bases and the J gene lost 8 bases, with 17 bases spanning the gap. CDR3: CSGRAGVGEKLFF. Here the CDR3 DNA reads TGCAGCGGGAGGGCAGGGGTTGGCGAAAAACTGTTTTTT. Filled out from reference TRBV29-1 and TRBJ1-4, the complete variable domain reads SAVISQKPSRDICQRGTSLTIQCQVDSQVTMMFWYRQQPGQSLTLIATANQGSEATYESGFVIDKFPISRPNLTFSTLTVSNMSPEDSSIYLCSGRAGVGEKLFFGSGTQLSVL.

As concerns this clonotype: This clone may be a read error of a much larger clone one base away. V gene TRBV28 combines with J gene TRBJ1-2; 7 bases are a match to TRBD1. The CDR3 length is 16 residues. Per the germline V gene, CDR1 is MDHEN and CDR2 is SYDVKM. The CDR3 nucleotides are TGTGCCAGCAGTCTAAGACAGGGCTGGCGAAACTATAGCTACACCTTC. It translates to CASSLRQGWRNYSYTF.

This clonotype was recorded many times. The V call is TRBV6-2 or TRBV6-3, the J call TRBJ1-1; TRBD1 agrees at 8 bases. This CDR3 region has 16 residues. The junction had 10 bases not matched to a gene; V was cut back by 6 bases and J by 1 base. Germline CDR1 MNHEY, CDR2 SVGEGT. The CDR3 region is CASRPSQGAPNTEAFF. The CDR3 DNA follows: TGTGCCAGCAGACCATCTCAGGGGGCGCCGAACACTGAAGCTTTCTTT.

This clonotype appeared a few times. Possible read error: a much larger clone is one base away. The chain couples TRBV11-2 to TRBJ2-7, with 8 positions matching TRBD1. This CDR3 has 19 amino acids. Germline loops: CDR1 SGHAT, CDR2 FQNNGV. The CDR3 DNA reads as TGTGCCAGCGGCTTAGGACCGGGACAGGAGGTCTTTAGGTCCTACGAGCAGTACTTC. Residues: CASGLGPGQEVFRSYEQYF.

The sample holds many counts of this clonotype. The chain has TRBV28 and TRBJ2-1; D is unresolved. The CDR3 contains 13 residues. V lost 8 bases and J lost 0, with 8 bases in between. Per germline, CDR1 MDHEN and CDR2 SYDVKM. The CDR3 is CASQLSSYNEQFF. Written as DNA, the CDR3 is TGTGCCAGCCAACTAAGCTCCTACAATGAGCAGTTCTTC.

CDR3 in DNA: TGTGCCAGCAGCTCGGGACTAGCGGGAGTAGCCCACGAGCAGTACTTC. This sequence encodes CASSSGLAGVAHEQYF. The chain has TRBV7-9 and TRBJ2-7; 14 bases fit TRBD2. Germline CDR1 reads SEHNR; CDR2 reads FQNEAQ (reference sequence). The CDR3 spans 16 residues. V shed 4 bases, J shed 5 bases, and the junction held 7 bases outside the gene matches.

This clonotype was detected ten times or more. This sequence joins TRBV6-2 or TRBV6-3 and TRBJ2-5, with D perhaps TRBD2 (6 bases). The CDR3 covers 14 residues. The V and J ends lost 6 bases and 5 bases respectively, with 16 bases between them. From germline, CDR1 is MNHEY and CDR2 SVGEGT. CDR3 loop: CASRPRGTHETQYF. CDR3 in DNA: TGTGCCAGCAGACCCCGGGGGACGCATGAGACCCAGTACTTC.

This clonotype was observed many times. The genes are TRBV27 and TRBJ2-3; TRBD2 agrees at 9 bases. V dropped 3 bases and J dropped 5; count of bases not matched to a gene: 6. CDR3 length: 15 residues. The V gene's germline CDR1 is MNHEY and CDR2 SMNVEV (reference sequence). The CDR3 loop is CASSFLAGAGDTQYF. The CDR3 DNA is TGTGCCAGCAGTTTTTTAGCGGGAGCGGGAGATACGCAGTATTTT.

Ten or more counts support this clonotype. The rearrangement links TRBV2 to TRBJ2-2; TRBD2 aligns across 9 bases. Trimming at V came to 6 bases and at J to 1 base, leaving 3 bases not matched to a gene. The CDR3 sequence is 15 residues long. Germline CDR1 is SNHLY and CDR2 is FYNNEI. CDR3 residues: CASRETSGNTGELFF. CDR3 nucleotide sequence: TGTGCCAGCAGGGAGACTAGCGGGAACACCGGGGAGCTGTTTTTT. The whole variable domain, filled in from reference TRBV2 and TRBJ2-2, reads EPEVTQTPSHQVTQMGQEVILRCVPISNHLYFYWYRQILGQKVEFLVSFYNNEISEKSEIFDDQFSVERPDGSNFTLKIRSTKLEDSAMYFCASRETSGNTGELFFGEGSRLTVL.

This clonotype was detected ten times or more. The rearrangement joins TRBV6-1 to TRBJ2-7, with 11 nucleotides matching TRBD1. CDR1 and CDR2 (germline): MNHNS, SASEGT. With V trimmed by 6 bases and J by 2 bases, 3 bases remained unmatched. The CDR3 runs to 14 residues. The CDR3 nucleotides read TGTGCCAGCAGATGGGACAGGGGGGCCTACGAGCAGTACTTC. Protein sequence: CASRWDRGAYEQYF.

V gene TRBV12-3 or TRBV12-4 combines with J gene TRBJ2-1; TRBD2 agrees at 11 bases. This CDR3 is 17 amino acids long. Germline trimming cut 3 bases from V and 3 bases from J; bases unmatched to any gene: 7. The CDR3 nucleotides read TGTGCCAGCAGTTTGTGGCTAGCGGGAGGATACTACAATGAGCAGTTCTTC. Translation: CASSLWLAGGYYNEQFF.

DNA of the CDR3: TGCAGTGCCTCGACCGAAACAGGAAGCAAACAGTATTTT. Residues: CSASTETGSKQYF. The genes are TRBV20-1 and TRBJ2-3; weak D call: TRBD1 (5 bases). V was cut by 6 bases and J by 12 bases, with 22 bases left in between. Germline assignment: CDR1 DFQATT and CDR2 SNEGSKA (reference sequence). The CDR3 contains 13 residues.